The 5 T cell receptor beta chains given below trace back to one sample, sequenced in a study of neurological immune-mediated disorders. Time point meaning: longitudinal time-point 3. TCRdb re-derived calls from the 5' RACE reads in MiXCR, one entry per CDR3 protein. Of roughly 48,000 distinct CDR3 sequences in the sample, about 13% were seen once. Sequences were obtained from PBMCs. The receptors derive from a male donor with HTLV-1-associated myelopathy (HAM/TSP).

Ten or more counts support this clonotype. CDR3: CASSLSLAQGSREQYF. In nucleotides, the CDR3 is TGTGCCAGCAGCTTATCATTAGCACAGGGGTCTCGCGAGCAGTACTTC. The V and J genes are TRBV7-2 and TRBJ2-7; 7 bases align to TRBD1. J lost 6 bases, V lost 2 bases, and 13 bases had no gene match. This CDR3 has 16 amino acids. Germline CDR1 reads SGHTA; CDR2 reads FQGNSA.

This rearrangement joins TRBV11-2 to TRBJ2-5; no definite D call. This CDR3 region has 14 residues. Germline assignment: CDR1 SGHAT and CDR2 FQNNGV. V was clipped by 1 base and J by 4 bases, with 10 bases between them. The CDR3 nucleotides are TGTGCCAGCAGCTTAGTGGTAGTTCGAGAGACCCAGTACTTC. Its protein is CASSLVVVRETQYF.

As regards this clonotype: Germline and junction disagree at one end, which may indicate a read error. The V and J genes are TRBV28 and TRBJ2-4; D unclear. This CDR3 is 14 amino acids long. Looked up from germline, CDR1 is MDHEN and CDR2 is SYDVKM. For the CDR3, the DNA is TGTGCAAGCAGTCCAGCCGGCGAAGAAAACATTCAGTACTTC. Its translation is CASSPAGEENIQYF.

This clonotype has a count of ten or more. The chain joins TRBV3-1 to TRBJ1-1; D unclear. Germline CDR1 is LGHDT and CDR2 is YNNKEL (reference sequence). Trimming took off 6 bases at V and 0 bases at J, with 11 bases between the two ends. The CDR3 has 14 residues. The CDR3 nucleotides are TGTGCCAGCAGTCATGGCCTCATGAACACTGAAGCTTTCTTT. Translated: CASSHGLMNTEAFF. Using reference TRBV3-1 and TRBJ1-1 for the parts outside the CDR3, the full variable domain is DTAVSQTPKYLVTQMGNDKSIKCEQNLGHDTMYWYKQDSKKFLKIMFSYNNKELIINETVPNRFSPKSPDKAHLNLHINSLELGDSAVYFCASSHGLMNTEAFFGQGTRLTVV.

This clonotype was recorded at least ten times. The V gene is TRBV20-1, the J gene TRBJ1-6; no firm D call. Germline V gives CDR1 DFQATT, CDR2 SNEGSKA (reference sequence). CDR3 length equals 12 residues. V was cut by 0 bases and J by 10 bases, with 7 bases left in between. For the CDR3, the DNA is TGCAGTGCTAGAGAGGGAGGGTCACCCCTCCACTTT. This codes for CSAREGGSPLHF.